The next 16 T cell receptor beta chains were all read from a single sample in a study of T-cell reconstitution after alpha-beta-depleted transplantation in children. The TCRbeta library incorporated unique molecular identifiers. TCRdb used MiXCR to reprocess the PCR reads, holding one entry per CDR3 protein. Seen here are 500,000 or so distinct CDR3 sequences, approximately 30% observed once, and the top ten hold around 2.5%. The sample was PBMCs from the stem cell graft donor, taken from the stem cell graft. Receptors originate from a human donor who donated a stem cell graft to a child with aplastic anemia.

This chain links TRBV19 with TRBJ1-4; D may be TRBD1 (6 bases). CDR1 and CDR2 from the germline V gene are LNHDA and SQIVND (reference sequence). The CDR3 length is 16 residues. Trimming stripped 4 bases from V and 0 bases from J, with 12 bases between. The CDR3 DNA reads as TGTGCCAGTAGTACCCCACAGGGAACAACTAATGAAAAACTGTTTTTT. Its translation: CASSTPQGTTNEKLFF. Full variable domain (outside the CDR3, taken from reference TRBV19 and TRBJ1-4): DGGITQSPKYLFRKEGQNVTLSCEQNLNHDAMYWYRQDPGQGLRLIYYSQIVNDFQKGDIAEGYSVSREKKESFPLTVTSAQKNPTAFYLCASSTPQGTTNEKLFFGSGTQLSVL.

The chain recombines TRBV19 with TRBJ2-1, with TRBD2 identical over 13 bases. Germline loops: CDR1 LNHDA, CDR2 SQIVND (reference sequence). V lost 0 bases to trimming and J lost 10 bases; unmatched junction nucleotides: 6. CDR3 length equals 16 residues. CDR3 sequence (DNA): TGTGCCAGTAGTATAGAAGGACTAGCGGGAGCATCGGAGCAGTTCTTC. It codes for CASSIEGLAGASEQFF.

The rearrangement joins TRBV12-3 or TRBV12-4 to TRBJ2-5; maybe TRBD1 (5 bases). Trimming cost V 6 bases and J 5 bases, with 10 bases left between them. This CDR3 comprises 12 residues. The CDR3 DNA is TGTGCCAGCAGCAGGGTCGGCGAGACCCAGTACTTC. Translated: CASSRVGETQYF.

The chain couples TRBV12-3 or TRBV12-4 to TRBJ1-1; no firm D call. The ends were cut back, 7 bases at V and 1 base at J, with 13 bases in the middle. This CDR3 is 14 amino acids long. CDR3 sequence: CASNVRAANTEAFF. The DNA of the CDR3 is TGTGCCAGCAACGTAAGGGCAGCGAACACTGAAGCTTTCTTT.

The chain's CDR3 is CASSSGTSGLADTGELFF. CDR3 in DNA: TGTGCCAGCAGTTCCGGGACTAGCGGGCTCGCGGACACCGGGGAGCTGTTTTTT. V and J are TRBV12-3 or TRBV12-4 and TRBJ2-2; 12 positions agree with TRBD2. Trimming took 4 bases from V and 3 from J; bases not matched to a gene: 9. The CDR3 totals 18 residues.

In DNA form, the CDR3 reads TGCAGTGCTAGAGGGTTGGGCCAAGAGACCCAGTACTTC. It specifies CSARGLGQETQYF. J is TRBJ2-5 and V is TRBV20-1; D uncertain. The CDR3 consists of 13 residues. Germline loops: CDR1 DFQATT, CDR2 SNEGSKA (reference sequence). V was pared by 1 base and J by 1 base, with 7 bases between.

The table lists this clonotype with a few counts. This chain joins TRBV5-1 and TRBJ1-1; 10 bases align to TRBD1. V trimming: 5 bases; J trimming: 11 bases; junction bases outside the gene matches: 15. CDR1 is SGHRS, CDR2 YFSETQ, per germline. The CDR3 covers 15 residues. CDR3 residues: CASSQTAGQGLAAFF. The CDR3 region has the DNA TGCGCCAGCAGTCAAACCGCGGGACAGGGGTTAGCTGCTTTCTTT.

This clonotype has a handful of counts. The J gene is TRBJ2-1, the V gene TRBV12-3 or TRBV12-4; 8 bases line up with TRBD1. V gave up 6 bases and J gave up 12 bases; unmatched junction bases: 7. The CDR3 contains 12 residues. For the CDR3, the DNA is TGTGCCAGCAGCCCCGACAGGGGCGCGCAGTTCTTC. As protein: CASSPDRGAQFF.

This clonotype was found a few times. The V and J genes are TRBV5-8 and TRBJ1-5; 9 nucleotides agree with TRBD1. V shed 4 bases and J 7 bases; nucleotides not matched to a gene: 6. The germline V gene encodes CDR1 SGHTS and CDR2 YDEGEE. The CDR3 runs to 14 residues. CDR3: CASSGGQGGQPQHF. CDR3 coding DNA: TGTGCCAGCAGCGGGGGACAGGGCGGACAGCCCCAGCATTTT. The full variable domain, in which reference TRBV5-8 and TRBJ1-5 provide the parts outside the CDR3, is EAGVTQSPTHLIKTRGQQATLRCSPISGHTSVYWYQQALGLGLQFLLWYDEGEERNRGNFPPRFSGRQFPNYSSELNVNALELEDSALYLCASSGGQGGQPQHFGDGTRLSIL.

The chain joins TRBV20-1 to TRBJ2-5; TRBD1 agrees at 7 bases. The CDR3 covers 16 residues. Germline V CDR1 and CDR2: DFQATT, SNEGSKA (reference sequence). The J segment lost 4 bases and the V segment lost 3 bases, leaving 14 bases of the junction unmatched. The chain's CDR3 is CSARGAGGVLSETQYF. CDR3 in DNA: TGCAGTGCTAGGGGGGCAGGGGGTGTTCTCTCAGAGACCCAGTACTTC.

This clonotype has at least ten counts. The chain combines TRBV18 with TRBJ1-2; tentatively, D is TRBD1 (5 bases). CDR1 and CDR2 (germline): KGHSH, LQKENI. This CDR3 region has 16 residues. Trimming pared 0 bases from V and 2 bases from J, leaving 13 bases between. The CDR3 is CASSPPGGAVNYGYTF. CDR3 DNA sequence: TGTGCCAGCTCACCACCAGGAGGGGCGGTCAACTATGGCTACACCTTC.

This clonotype has only one observation. A much larger clone differs by one base, so this may be a read error. The chain recombines TRBV20-1 with TRBJ2-4, with TRBD2 as a possible D gene (5 bases). Germline CDR1 is DFQATT and CDR2 is SNEGSKA (reference sequence). The CDR3 runs 16 residues. The CDR3, as DNA: TGCAGTGCTAGCGTAGACTACGTCGGAGCCAAAAACCTTCAGTACTTC. Protein: CSASVDYVGAKNLQYF.

This sequence joins TRBV10-3 and TRBJ2-1; 7 bases match TRBD2. Trimming took 6 bases from V and 0 from J; bases not matched to a gene: 5. Germline lookup yields CDR1 ENHRY and CDR2 SYGVKD. CDR3 length: 15 residues. The CDR3 DNA reads as TGTGCCATCAGAGGGGCTAGCGGCTCCTACAATGAGCAGTTCTTC. Translating it yields CAIRGASGSYNEQFF.

V and J are TRBV21-1 and TRBJ2-1; the table's TRBD2 call for D was not verified on the DNA. TRBV21-1 is designated a pseudogene. This CDR3 is 17 amino acids long. CDR3 in amino acids: CASSKGGSGRALEEQFF. The CDR3 DNA is TGTGCCAGCAGCAAAGGTGGTAGCGGGAGGGCCTTGGAGGAGCAGTTCTTC.

This clonotype was seen a few times. The V call is TRBV19, the J call TRBJ1-3; D possibly corresponds to TRBD1 (6 bases). The V gene lost 4 bases and the J gene lost 0 bases, with 13 bases spanning the gap. Germline-derived CDR1 and CDR2 are LNHDA and SQIVND (reference sequence). CDR3 length equals 16 residues. CDR3 sequence: CASSSWTATSGNTIYF. The CDR3 coding sequence is TGTGCCAGTAGTAGCTGGACAGCCACCTCTGGAAACACCATATATTTT.

This clonotype was found many times. The rearrangement uses TRBV28 and TRBJ2-1; D possibly corresponds to TRBD2 (5 bases). The CDR3 covers 16 residues. Germline CDR1 is MDHEN and CDR2 is SYDVKM. Trimming shortened V by 5 bases and J by 1 base, and 15 bases separated the two germline ends. CDR3 amino acids: CASSGRRRGSYNEQFF. The CDR3, as DNA: TGTGCCAGCAGTGGACGGAGGCGCGGGTCCTACAATGAGCAGTTCTTC.